The entry below describes one T cell receptor beta chain. Its antigen is not identified. This record belongs to a study of T-cell memory formation after mild COVID-19. A single record per CDR3 protein comes from TCRdb applying MiXCR to the 5' RACE reads. The table lists about 410,000 distinct CDR3 sequences, less than 25% of them singletons. The CDR3 covers 16 residues. Germline-derived CDR1 and CDR2 are MGHRA and YSYEKL. The V end was cut by 0 bases, the J end by 2 bases, with 13 bases between. Study results and limitations: From day 15 to 85, contracting clones were balanced between CD4 and CD8, whereas later expanders leaned toward CD4+.

This chain links TRBV4-1 with TRBJ1-1, with D possibly matching TRBD1 (5 bases). Sequenced input: PBMCs or a T cell subset sorted from them (not recorded which). This sequence originates from an adult woman who had mild COVID-19 (a few samples of this study predate the infection). Cell type and time point are not known. The CDR3 coding sequence is TGCGCCAGCAGCCAAGATCTCGGGAGGGGAAACACTGAAGCTTTCTTT. Protein: CASSQDLGRGNTEAFF.